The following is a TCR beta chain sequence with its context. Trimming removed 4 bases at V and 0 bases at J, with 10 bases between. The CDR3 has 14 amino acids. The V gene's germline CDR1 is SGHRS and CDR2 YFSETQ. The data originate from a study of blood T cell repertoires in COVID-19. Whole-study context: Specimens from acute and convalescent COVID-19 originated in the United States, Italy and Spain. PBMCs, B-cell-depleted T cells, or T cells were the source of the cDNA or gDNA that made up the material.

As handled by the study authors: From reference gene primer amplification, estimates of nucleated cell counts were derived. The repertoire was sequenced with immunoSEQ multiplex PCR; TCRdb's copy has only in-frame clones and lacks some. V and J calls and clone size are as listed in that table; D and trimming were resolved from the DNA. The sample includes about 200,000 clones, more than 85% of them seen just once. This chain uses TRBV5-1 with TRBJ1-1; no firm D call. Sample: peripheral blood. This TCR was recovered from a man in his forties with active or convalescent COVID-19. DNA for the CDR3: TGCGCCAGCAGCCTATCGCGGGTGAACACTGAAGCTTTCTTT. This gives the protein CASSLSRVNTEAFF. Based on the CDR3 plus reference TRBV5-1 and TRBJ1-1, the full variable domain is KAGVTQTPRYLIKTRGQQVTLSCSPISGHRSVSWYQQTPGQGLQFLFEYFSETQRNKGNFPGRFSGRQFSNSRSEMNVSTLELGDSALYLCASSLSRVNTEAFFGQGTRLTVV.